This section outlines one T cell receptor (beta chain) sequence together with its context. The sample comes from a study of PD-L1 blockade in urothelial cancer. Across the study: There were a median of about 140,000 T cells in blood samples.

The CDR3 sequence is 14 residues long. Germline V gives CDR1 MNHNS, CDR2 SASEGT. V lost 5 bases, J lost 1 base, and 11 bases lay in between. Patients were diagnosed with urothelial carcinoma, either locally advanced or metastatic. Data came from immunoSEQ multiplex PCR; TCRdb stores just in-frame clones and leaves some out. The sample shows roughly 50,000 clones, roughly 85% of them seen only once. The origin of this receptor is a man aged 55 to 70 with urothelial cancer. The chain carries TRBV6-1 and TRBJ2-5; tentative D call: TRBD2 (5 bases). Sequencing used PBMCs, obtained around atezolizumab (anti-PD-L1) treatment. CDR3 amino acids: CASSLTGIQETQYF. The DNA of the CDR3 is TGTGCCAGCAGTCTCACGGGGATCCAAGAGACCCAGTACTTC.